This T cell receptor (beta chain) derives from a study of T cell repertoires in cytomegalovirus infection. One entry per CDR3 protein, called by TCRdb with MiXCR from the reads. Of around 89,000 distinct CDR3 sequences listed, around 32% are singletons. Trimming stripped 5 bases from V and 7 bases from J, with 14 bases between. The CDR3 has 13 amino acids. The V gene's germline CDR1 is SEHNR and CDR2 FQNEAQ (reference sequence). This clonotype was seen ten or more times. Its antigen is undetermined. The receptor was isolated from a human donor in good health (CMV status not recorded). Some clones in this sample may be carry-over from other donors' samples. Here the sequenced sample was CD8+ T cells from cultured PBMCs, taken from culture after CMV antigen stimulation. This chain joins TRBV7-9 and TRBJ1-2; no definite D call. CDR3 sequence (DNA): TGTGCCAGCAGCGACCCCTCTGATACTGGCTACACCTTC. Translating gives CASSDPSDTGYTF.